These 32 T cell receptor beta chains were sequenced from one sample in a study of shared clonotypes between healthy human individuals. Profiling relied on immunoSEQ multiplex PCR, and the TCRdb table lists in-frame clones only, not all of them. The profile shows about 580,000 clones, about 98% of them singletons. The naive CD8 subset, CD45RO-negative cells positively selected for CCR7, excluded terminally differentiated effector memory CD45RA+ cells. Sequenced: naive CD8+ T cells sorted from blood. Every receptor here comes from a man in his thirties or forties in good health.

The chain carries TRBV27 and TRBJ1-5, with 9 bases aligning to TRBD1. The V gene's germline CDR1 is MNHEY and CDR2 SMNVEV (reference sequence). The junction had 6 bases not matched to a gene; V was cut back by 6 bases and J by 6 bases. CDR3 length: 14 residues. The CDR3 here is CASRTQGAAQPQHF. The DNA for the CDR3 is TGTGCCAGCAGAACACAGGGGGCAGCTCAGCCCCAGCATTTT.

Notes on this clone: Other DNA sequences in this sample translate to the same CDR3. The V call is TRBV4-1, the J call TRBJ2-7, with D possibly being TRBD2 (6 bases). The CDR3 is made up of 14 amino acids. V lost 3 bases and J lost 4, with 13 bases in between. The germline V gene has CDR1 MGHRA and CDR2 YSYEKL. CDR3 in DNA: TGCGCCAGCAGCCAGGAGGGGAGAGCTTACGAGCAGTACTTC. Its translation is CASSQEGRAYEQYF.

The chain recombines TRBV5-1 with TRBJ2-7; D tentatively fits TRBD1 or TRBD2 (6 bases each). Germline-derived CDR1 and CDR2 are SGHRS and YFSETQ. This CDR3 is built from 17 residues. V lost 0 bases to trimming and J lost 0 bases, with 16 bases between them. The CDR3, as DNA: TGCGCCAGCAGCTTGGAAGTGGGGGGCAGGGGCTCCTACGAGCAGTACTTC. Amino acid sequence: CASSLEVGGRGSYEQYF.

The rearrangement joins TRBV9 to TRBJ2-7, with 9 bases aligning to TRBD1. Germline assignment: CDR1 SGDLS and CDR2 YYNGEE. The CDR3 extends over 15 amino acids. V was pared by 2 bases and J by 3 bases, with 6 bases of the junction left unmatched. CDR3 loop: CASSVGQGLVYEQYF. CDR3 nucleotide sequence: TGTGCCAGCAGCGTGGGACAGGGCCTTGTCTACGAGCAGTACTTC.

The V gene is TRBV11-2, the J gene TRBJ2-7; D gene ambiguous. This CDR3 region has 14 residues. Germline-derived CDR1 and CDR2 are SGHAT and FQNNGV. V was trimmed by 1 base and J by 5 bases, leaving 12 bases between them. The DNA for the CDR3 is TGTGCCAGCAGCTTAGGTGACGAGGTCCACGAGCAGTACTTC. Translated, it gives CASSLGDEVHEQYF.

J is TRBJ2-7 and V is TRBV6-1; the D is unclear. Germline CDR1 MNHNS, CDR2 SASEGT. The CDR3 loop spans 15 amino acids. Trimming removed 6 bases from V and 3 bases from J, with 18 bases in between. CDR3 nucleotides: TGTGCCAGCAGGACAAGACACAGTCGTTACTACGAGCAGTACTTC. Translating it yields CASRTRHSRYYEQYF.

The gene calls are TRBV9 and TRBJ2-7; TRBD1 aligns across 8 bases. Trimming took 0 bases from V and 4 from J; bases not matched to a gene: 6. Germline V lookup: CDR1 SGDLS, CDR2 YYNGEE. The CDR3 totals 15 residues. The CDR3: CASSVGGDRPYEQYF. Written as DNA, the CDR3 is TGTGCCAGCAGCGTAGGAGGGGACAGGCCTTACGAGCAGTACTTC. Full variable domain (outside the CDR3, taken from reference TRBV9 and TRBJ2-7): DSGVTQTPKHLITATGQRVTLRCSPRSGDLSVYWYQQSLDQGLQFLIQYYNGEERAKGNILERFSAQQFPDLHSELNLSSLELGDSALYFCASSVGGDRPYEQYFGPGTRLTVT.

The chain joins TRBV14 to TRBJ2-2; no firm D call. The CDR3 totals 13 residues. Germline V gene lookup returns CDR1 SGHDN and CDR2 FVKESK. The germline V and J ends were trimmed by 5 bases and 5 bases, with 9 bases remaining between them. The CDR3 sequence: CASSSSRTGELFF. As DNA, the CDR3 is TGTGCCAGCAGCTCAAGTCGAACCGGGGAGCTGTTTTTT.

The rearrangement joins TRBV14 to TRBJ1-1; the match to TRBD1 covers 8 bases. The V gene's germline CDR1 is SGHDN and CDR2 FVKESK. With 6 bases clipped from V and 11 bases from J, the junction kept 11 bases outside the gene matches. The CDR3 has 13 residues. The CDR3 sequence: CASRETGVNWAFF. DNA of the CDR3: TGTGCCAGCAGAGAGACAGGGGTGAATTGGGCTTTCTTT.

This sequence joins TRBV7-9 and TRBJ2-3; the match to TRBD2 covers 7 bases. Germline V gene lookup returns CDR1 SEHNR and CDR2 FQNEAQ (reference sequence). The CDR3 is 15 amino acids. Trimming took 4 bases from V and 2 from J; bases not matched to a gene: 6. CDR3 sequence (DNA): TGTGCCAGCAGCTATGCTAGCGGATACACAGATACGCAGTATTTT. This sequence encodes CASSYASGYTDTQYF. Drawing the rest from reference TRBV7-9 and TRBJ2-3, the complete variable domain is DTGVSQNPRHKITKRGQNVTFRCDPISEHNRLYWYRQTLGQGPEFLTYFQNEAQLEKSRLLSDRFSAERPKGSFSTLEIQRTEQGDSAMYLCASSYASGYTDTQYFGPGTRLTVL.

The CDR3: CASRNRQRRELFF. The CDR3 coding sequence is TGTGCCAGCAGAAACAGGCAGCGACGGGAGCTGTTTTTT. This chain uses TRBV2 with TRBJ2-2, with TRBD1 as a possible D gene (5 bases). This CDR3 has 13 amino acids. Trimming took 6 bases from V and 9 from J, leaving 14 bases between them. Germline assignment: CDR1 SNHLY and CDR2 FYNNEI.

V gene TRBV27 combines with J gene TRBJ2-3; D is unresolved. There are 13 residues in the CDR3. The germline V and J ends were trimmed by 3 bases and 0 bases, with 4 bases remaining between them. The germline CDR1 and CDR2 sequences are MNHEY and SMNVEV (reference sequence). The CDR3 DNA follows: TGTGCCAGCAGTTTTGACAGCACAGATACGCAGTATTTT. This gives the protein CASSFDSTDTQYF.

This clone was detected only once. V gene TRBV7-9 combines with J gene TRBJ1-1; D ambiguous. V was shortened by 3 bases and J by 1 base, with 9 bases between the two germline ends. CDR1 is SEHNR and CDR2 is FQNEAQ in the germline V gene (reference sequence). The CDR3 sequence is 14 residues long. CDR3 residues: CASSFGTSNTEAFF. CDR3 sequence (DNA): TGTGCCAGCAGCTTCGGCACTTCGAACACTGAAGCTTTCTTT.

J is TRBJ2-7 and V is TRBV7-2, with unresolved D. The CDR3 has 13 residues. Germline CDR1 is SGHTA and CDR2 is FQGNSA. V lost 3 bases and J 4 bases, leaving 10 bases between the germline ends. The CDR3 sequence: CASSFRLHYEQYF. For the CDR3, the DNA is TGTGCCAGCAGCTTTCGGCTCCATTACGAGCAGTACTTC.

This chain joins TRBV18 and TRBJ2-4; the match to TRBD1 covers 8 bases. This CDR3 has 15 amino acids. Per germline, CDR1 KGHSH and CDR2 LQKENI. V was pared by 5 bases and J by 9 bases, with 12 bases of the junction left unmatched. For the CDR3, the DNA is TGTGCCAGCTCATCTTCAGACAGGGGATTGAGCATTCAGTACTTC. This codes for CASSSSDRGLSIQYF.

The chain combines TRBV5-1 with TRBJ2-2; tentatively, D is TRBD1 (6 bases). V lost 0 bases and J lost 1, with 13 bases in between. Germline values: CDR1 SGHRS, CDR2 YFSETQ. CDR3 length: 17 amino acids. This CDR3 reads CASSLDRPGQNTGELFF. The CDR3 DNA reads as TGCGCCAGCAGCTTGGACCGACCGGGACAGAACACCGGGGAGCTGTTTTTT.

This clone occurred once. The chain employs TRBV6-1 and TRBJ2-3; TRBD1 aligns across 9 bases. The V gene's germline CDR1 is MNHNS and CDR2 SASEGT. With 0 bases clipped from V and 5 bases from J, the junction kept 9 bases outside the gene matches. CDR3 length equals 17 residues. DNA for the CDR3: TGTGCCAGCAGTGAAGCGATCGGGACAGGGTCGGGAGATACGCAGTATTTT. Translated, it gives CASSEAIGTGSGDTQYF.

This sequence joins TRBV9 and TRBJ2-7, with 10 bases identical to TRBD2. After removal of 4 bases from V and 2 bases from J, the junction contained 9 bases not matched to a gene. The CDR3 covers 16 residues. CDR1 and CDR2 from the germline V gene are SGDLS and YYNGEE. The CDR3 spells CASSPWTSGAAYEQYF. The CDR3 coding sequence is TGTGCCAGCAGCCCCTGGACTAGCGGAGCGGCCTACGAGCAGTACTTC.

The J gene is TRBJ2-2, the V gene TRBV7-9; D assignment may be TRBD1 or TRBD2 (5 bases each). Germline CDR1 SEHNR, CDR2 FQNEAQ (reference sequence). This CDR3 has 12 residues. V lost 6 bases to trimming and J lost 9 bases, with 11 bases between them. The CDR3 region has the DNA TGTGCCAGCAGTCGGGACCTCCGGGAGCTGTTTTTT. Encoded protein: CASSRDLRELFF.

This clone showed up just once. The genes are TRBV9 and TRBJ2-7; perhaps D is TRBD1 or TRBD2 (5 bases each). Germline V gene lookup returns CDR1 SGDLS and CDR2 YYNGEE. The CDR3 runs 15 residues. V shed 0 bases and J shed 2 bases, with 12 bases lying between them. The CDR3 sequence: CASSVAQGPPYEQYF. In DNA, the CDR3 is TGTGCCAGCAGCGTAGCGCAGGGACCTCCCTACGAGCAGTACTTC.

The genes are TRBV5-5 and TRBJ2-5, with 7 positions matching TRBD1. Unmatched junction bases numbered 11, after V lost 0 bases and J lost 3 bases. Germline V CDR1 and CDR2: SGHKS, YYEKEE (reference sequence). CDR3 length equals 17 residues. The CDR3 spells CASSLGPTGLWEETQYF. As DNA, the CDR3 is TGTGCCAGCAGCTTGGGCCCGACAGGGTTATGGGAAGAGACCCAGTACTTC.

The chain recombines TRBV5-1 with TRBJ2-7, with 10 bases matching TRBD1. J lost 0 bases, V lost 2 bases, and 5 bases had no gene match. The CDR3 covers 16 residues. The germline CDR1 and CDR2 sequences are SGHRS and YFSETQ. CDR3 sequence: CASSLTGTGVSYEQYF. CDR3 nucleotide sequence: TGCGCCAGCAGCTTAACCGGGACAGGGGTCTCCTACGAGCAGTACTTC.

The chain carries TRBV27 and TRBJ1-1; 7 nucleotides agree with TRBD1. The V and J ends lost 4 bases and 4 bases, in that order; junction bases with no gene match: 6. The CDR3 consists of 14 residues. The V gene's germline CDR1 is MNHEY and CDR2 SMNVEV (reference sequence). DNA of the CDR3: TGTGCCAGCAGTTCGACAGGGTCCTCCACTGAAGCTTTCTTT. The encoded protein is CASSSTGSSTEAFF.

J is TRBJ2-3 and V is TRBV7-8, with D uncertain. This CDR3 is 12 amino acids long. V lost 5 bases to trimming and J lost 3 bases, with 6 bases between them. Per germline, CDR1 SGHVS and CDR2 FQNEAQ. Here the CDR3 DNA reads TGTGCCAGCAGCCTCTATACAGATACGCAGTATTTT. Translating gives CASSLYTDTQYF.

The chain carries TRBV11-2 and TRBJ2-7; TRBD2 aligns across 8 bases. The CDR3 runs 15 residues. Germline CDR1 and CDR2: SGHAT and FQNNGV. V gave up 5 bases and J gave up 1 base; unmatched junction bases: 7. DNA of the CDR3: TGTGCCAGCAGCCTATGGGGCGGGAGGTCCTACGAGCAGTACTTC. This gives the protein CASSLWGGRSYEQYF. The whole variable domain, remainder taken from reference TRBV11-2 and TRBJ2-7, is EAGVAQSPRYKIIEKRQSVAFWCNPISGHATLYWYQQILGQGPKLLIQFQNNGVVDDSQLPKDRFSAERLKGVDSTLKIQPAKLEDSAVYLCASSLWGGRSYEQYFGPGTRLTVT.

CDR3 DNA sequence: TGTGCCAGTAGTATCCTAAGCGGGACCGCTGAGCAGTTCTTC. It encodes CASSILSGTAEQFF. This chain uses TRBV19 with TRBJ2-1; 7 positions match TRBD2. CDR1 is LNHDA, CDR2 SQIVND, per germline (reference sequence). This CDR3 region has 14 residues. The V and J ends lost 3 bases and 9 bases, in that order; junction bases with no gene match: 8. The whole variable domain, filled in from reference TRBV19 and TRBJ2-1, reads DGGITQSPKYLFRKEGQNVTLSCEQNLNHDAMYWYRQDPGQGLRLIYYSQIVNDFQKGDIAEGYSVSREKKESFPLTVTSAQKNPTAFYLCASSILSGTAEQFFGPGTRLTVL.

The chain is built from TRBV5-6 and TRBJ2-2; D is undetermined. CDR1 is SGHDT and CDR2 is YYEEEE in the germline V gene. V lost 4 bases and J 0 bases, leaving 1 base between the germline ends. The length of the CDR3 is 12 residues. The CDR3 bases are TGTGCCAGCAGCCCGAACACCGGGGAGCTGTTTTTT. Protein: CASSPNTGELFF.

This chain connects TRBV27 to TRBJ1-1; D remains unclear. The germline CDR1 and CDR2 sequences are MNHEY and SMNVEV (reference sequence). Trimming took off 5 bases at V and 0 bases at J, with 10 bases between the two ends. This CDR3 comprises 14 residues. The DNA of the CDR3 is TGTGCCAGCAGTCCGTGGACGGTGAACACTGAAGCTTTCTTT. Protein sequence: CASSPWTVNTEAFF.

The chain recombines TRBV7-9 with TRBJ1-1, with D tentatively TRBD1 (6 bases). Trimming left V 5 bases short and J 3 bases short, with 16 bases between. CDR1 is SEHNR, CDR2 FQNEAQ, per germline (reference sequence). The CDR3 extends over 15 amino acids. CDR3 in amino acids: CASSPNRVLDTEAFF. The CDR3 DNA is TGTGCCAGCAGCCCGAACAGGGTTTTAGACACTGAAGCTTTCTTT.

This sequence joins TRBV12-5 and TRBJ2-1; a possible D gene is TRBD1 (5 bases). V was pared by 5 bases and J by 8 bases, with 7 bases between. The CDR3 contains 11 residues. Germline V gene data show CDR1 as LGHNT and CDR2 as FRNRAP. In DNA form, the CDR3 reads TGTGCTAGTGGTCAGGGATATGAGCAGTTCTTC. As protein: CASGQGYEQFF.

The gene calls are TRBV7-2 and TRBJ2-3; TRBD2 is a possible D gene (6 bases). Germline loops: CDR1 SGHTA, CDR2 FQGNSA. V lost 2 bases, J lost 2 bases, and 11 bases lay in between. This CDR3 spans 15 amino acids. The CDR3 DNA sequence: TGTGCCAGCAGCTTACGAGGGAGGACCACAGATACGCAGTATTTT. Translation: CASSLRGRTTDTQYF. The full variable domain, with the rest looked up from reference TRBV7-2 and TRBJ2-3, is GAGVSQSPSNKVTEKGKDVELRCDPISGHTALYWYRQSLGQGLEFLIYFQGNSAPDKSGLPSDRFSAERTGGSVSTLTIQRTQQEDSAVYLCASSLRGRTTDTQYFGPGTRLTVL.

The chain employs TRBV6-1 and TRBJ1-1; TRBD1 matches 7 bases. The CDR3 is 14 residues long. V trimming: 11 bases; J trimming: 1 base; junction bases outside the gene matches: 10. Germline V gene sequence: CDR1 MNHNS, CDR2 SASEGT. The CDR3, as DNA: TGTGCCTTGCACCTCGGGACAGCGAACACTGAAGCTTTCTTT. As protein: CALHLGTANTEAFF.